Each of the 9 T cell receptor beta chains below was sequenced from the same sample in a study of cytomegalovirus exposure and HLA in healthy donors. Amplification used 60 Vbeta primers and 13 Jbeta primers. Assay used: immunoSEQ multiplex PCR; TCRdb lists only in-frame clones, some missing. Of about 140,000 clones detected, around 80% appear once; the ten largest clones hold more than 2.5%. Specimen: PBMCs. These receptors were taken from a man in his late teens or twenties in good health and CMV-seropositive.

This clone was detected once. This chain connects TRBV18 to TRBJ1-1; D ambiguous. The germline V and J ends were trimmed by 4 bases and 0 bases, with 6 bases remaining between them. The CDR3 is made up of 13 amino acids. Germline V gene lookup returns CDR1 KGHSH and CDR2 LQKENI. The CDR3 nucleotides read TGTGCCAGCTCACTACTATTGAACACTGAAGCTTTCTTT. Translated: CASSLLLNTEAFF.

This rearrangement joins TRBV27 to TRBJ2-1; 10 bases align to TRBD1. Germline CDR1 is MNHEY and CDR2 is SMNVEV (reference sequence). V lost 9 bases, J lost 10 bases, and 6 bases stayed unmatched. CDR3 length: 12 residues. The CDR3 sequence: CASQDRGGEQFF. CDR3 nucleotides: TGTGCCAGTCAGGACAGGGGGGGAGAGCAGTTCTTC.

The chain carries TRBV18 and TRBJ2-2; D might be TRBD1 (6 bases). The germline CDR1 and CDR2 sequences are KGHSH and LQKENI. The length of the CDR3 is 15 residues. The V and J ends lost 0 bases and 1 base respectively, with 6 bases between them. The CDR3 region is CASSPPQGNTGELFF. CDR3 DNA: TGTGCCAGCTCACCACCACAGGGGAACACCGGGGAGCTGTTTTTT.

The genes are TRBV7-3 and TRBJ2-7, with TRBD2 as a possible D gene (7 bases). Trimming took off 0 bases at V and 4 bases at J, with 16 bases between the two ends. The length of the CDR3 is 16 residues. Germline V lookup: CDR1 SGHTA, CDR2 FQGTGA. The CDR3 here is CASSLTPEGGRYEQYF. In DNA form, the CDR3 reads TGTGCCAGCAGCTTAACCCCAGAGGGGGGGCGTTACGAGCAGTACTTC.

The chain combines TRBV20-1 with TRBJ2-5; no firm D call. V lost 7 bases to trimming and J lost 5 bases, with 8 bases between them. The length of the CDR3 is 10 residues. Germline loops: CDR1 DFQATT, CDR2 SNEGSKA (reference sequence). CDR3 in amino acids: CSGWAETQYF. Here the CDR3 DNA reads TGCAGTGGCTGGGCGGAGACCCAGTACTTC.

The chain employs TRBV6-5 and TRBJ2-5, with a tentative D call TRBD2 (7 bases). This CDR3 has 15 residues. Trimming removed 0 bases from V and 4 bases from J, with 12 bases in between. Germline CDR1 is MNHEY and CDR2 is SVGAGI. The CDR3 here is CASSYSGEGGETQYF. In DNA, the CDR3 is TGTGCCAGCAGTTACTCTGGGGAGGGGGGAGAGACCCAGTACTTC.

J is TRBJ2-5 and V is TRBV6-4, with D perhaps matching TRBD2 (6 bases). V lost 3 bases and J lost 5, with 16 bases in between. The V gene's germline CDR1 is MRHNA and CDR2 SNTAGT. The CDR3 consists of 15 residues. The CDR3 here is CASSEKVEGRETQYF. The CDR3 DNA reads TGTGCCAGCAGTGAAAAGGTGGAGGGGCGCGAGACCCAGTACTTC.

This sequence joins TRBV6-5 and TRBJ1-3, with unresolved D. The CDR3 spans 15 residues. The V gene's germline CDR1 is MNHEY and CDR2 SVGAGI. V lost 6 bases and J 5 bases, leaving 17 bases between the germline ends. Here the CDR3 DNA reads TGTGCCAGCAGCAGAGGAGGGTTTTCTAGAAACACCATATATTTT. This encodes CASSRGGFSRNTIYF.

V gene TRBV14 combines with J gene TRBJ1-1, with D possibly TRBD1 on 6 matching bases. V lost 2 bases to trimming and J lost 3 bases, with 10 bases between them. Per germline, CDR1 SGHDN and CDR2 FVKESK. There are 14 residues in the CDR3. CDR3 in DNA: TGTGCCAGCAGCCAAAGGGGGGGATACACTGAAGCTTTCTTT. Translation gives CASSQRGGYTEAFF.